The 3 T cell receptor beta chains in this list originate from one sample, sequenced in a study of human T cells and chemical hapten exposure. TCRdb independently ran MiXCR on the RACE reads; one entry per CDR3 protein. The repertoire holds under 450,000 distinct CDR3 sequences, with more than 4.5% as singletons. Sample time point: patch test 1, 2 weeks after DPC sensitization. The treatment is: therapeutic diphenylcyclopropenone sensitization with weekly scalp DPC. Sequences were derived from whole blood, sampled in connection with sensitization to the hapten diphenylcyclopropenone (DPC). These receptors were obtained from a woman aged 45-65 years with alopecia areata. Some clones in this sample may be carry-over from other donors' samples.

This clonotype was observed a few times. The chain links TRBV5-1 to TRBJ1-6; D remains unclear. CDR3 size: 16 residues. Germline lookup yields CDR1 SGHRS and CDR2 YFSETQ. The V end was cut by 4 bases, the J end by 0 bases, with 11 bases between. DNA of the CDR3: TGCGCCAGCAGCGATATTGTTAGCTCCTATAATTCACCCCTCCACTTT. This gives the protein CASSDIVSSYNSPLHF. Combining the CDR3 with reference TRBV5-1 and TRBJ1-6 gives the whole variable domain KAGVTQTPRYLIKTRGQQVTLSCSPISGHRSVSWYQQTPGQGLQFLFEYFSETQRNKGNFPGRFSGRQFSNSRSEMNVSTLELGDSALYLCASSDIVSSYNSPLHFGNGTRLTVT.

CDR3 sequence (DNA): TGTGCCAGCAGTTTAACGTCTTCCTACTCTGGAAACACCATATATTTT. Translation: CASSLTSSYSGNTIYF. The V and J genes are TRBV27 and TRBJ1-3; D is unclear. The V end lost 2 bases, the J end lost 0 bases, and 11 bases lay between the germline ends. This CDR3 is 16 amino acids long. In germline, CDR1 is MNHEY, CDR2 SMNVEV (reference sequence).

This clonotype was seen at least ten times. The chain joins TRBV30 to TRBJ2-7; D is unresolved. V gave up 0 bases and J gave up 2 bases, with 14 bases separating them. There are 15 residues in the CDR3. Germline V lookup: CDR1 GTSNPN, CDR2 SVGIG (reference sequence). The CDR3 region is CAWSVPDLFPYEQYF. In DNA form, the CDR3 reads TGTGCCTGGAGTGTACCGGATCTATTCCCCTACGAGCAGTACTTC.